This entry describes one TCR beta chain. Its antigen remains undetermined. No qualities accompany the bases; no much larger clone lies one base away. TCRbeta CDR3 regions were amplified from genomic DNA using the immunoSEQ Assay, a bias-controlled multiplex PCR. For the original study's pipeline: Within the assay, amplification of reference gene primers was used to estimate how many nucleated cells each sample contained. To quantify the absolute abundance of each unique TCRbeta CDR3 rearrangement, sequence reads were collapsed and filtered. For each sample, productive Simpson clonality was calculated as the square root of Simpson's diversity index across productive rearrangements. Imported from immuneACCESS, the table was reduced by TCRdb to in-frame sequences with V and J called. These copies leave out some clones; in studies compared against another copy, an unresolved V gene accounts for under half, and the cause of the remainder is not known. V and J calls and clone size are as listed in that table; D and trimming were resolved from the DNA. The sample profile shows tens of thousands of clones; roughly 85% of them were found once. The ten largest clones take up 15% to 20% of the sample.

The CDR3 runs 15 residues from the cysteine to the phenylalanine. Kept here is only the CDR3 DNA, which spans 45 bases and is read in frame from base 1. The germline V gene gives CDR1 as SGHAT and CDR2 as FQNNGV. V lost 4 bases and J lost 3 bases; the stretch between them is 14 bases long. The data originate from a study of blood T cell repertoires in COVID-19 (TCRdb year 2020). With regard to the full study: Samples from collaborators originated in the United States, Italy and Spain and spanned both the acute and convalescent phases of COVID-19. The prospective study material was composed of cDNA or gDNA derived from T cells, B-cell-depleted T cells, or PBMCs. The dataset comprised deeply sampled blood TCRbeta repertoires from subjects exposed to, actively infected with, or recovered from COVID-19. The repertoires were released in a freely available public database meant as a resource for research on the immune response to SARS-CoV-2. The samples were drawn from two sources: the first 160 participants of the ongoing ImmuneRACE study, and 950 to 1,500 subjects contributed by 6 global collaborators. A de-identified subject ID, COVID-19 status, age in years and sex were almost always included in the sample metadata. HLA class I and class II types, where available, came from metadata supplied by the sample provider rather than from assay-based typing.

Whole blood was collected in K2EDTA tubes by collaborating institutions according to the institutions' own protocols. For TCRbeta analysis, collaborators shipped samples in one of three forms: frozen whole blood, isolated PBMCs, or DNA extracted from either of those sample types. The paper's findings and limits, for the study overall: How much clinical and demographic metadata was included differed by source and by participant, and the metadata was provided uncurated.

This TCR came from a woman aged 80 or over with acute or convalescent COVID-19. Material for sequencing was peripheral blood. The chain couples TRBV11-2 to TRBJ2-3; matching of 6 bases hints at TRBD1 as the D gene. The DNA sequence is TGTGCCAGCAGCTCCTACAGGGATGGAACAGATACGCAGTATTTT. Translated, it reads CASSSYRDGTDTQYF.